This TCR beta chain was retrieved from a study of T-cell memory formation after mild COVID-19. Study details: In these data, TCR clusters were largely donor specific. Study-level findings and limits: Contracting CD4+ clones lay largely in CM and EM, with CD8+ ones residing in EMRA. Second-wave clones that peaked on day 37 lacked confirmed SARS-CoV-2 specificity. Day 15 to 85 contracting clones showed balanced CD4/CD8; day 15 to 37 expanders favored CD4+.

Each CDR3 protein gets one entry after TCRdb re-called the 5' RACE reads with MiXCR. The table has some 150,000 distinct CDR3 sequences, 6% seen once. Ten or more counts support this clonotype. Antigen unknown. The V and J ends lost 0 bases and 2 bases respectively, with 7 bases between them. The CDR3 extends over 13 amino acids. The germline gives CDR1 DFQATT, CDR2 SNEGSKA (reference sequence). This chain uses TRBV20-1 with TRBJ1-2; D gene ambiguous. The sample taken for sequencing was PBMCs or a T cell subset sorted from them (not recorded which). The source of this sequence is an adult woman who had mild COVID-19 (a few samples of this study predate the infection). Cell type and time point are not known. CDR3 residues: CSARENSNYGYTF. CDR3 DNA: TGCAGTGCTAGAGAAAACAGCAACTATGGCTACACCTTC.